The entry below gives a single T cell receptor (beta chain) sequence along with its context. Its matching antigen is unknown. This entry comes from a study of blood T cells in healthy people across ages. Study-level points and caveats: Naive CD4+ cells and diversity were both higher in long-lived donors than in aged donors. PBMC samples, being unsorted, prevented any conclusive comparison of naive and antigen-experienced cells. Naive T cell percentage and TCR beta diversity correlated strongly.

A J-beta primer mix and a sample-barcoded 5' primer were used in a second PCR of about 6 to 12 cycles. Any given sample supplied a minimum of 2.5 million CDR3-containing paired-end reads. From the 5' RACE reads, TCRdb called clonotypes with MiXCR, one entry per CDR3 protein. This table holds 950,000 to 1,200,000 distinct CDR3 sequences, more than 30% found once. This CDR3 spans 15 amino acids. J gave up 6 bases and V 2 bases, and 4 bases lay outside the gene matches. The V gene's germline CDR1 is SGHVS and CDR2 FNYEAQ. This clonotype was obtained from a man aged 18 to 30 in good health. The sample was blood. The chain has TRBV7-6 and TRBJ2-1; 10 positions match TRBD2. CDR3 bases: TGTGCCAGCAGCTTAAAGAGCGGGGGGGCCAATGAGCAGTTCTTC. Its translation: CASSLKSGGANEQFF.